The clone carrying this T cell receptor beta chain occurred a few times. The data stem from a study of blood T cell repertoires in COVID-19. In the study overall: The United States, Italy and Spain were the sources of the acute and convalescent COVID-19 samples. The cDNA or gDNA used as material had been derived from T cells, B-cell-depleted T cells, or PBMCs.

J gave up 4 bases and V 6 bases, and 5 bases lay outside the gene matches. The CDR3 sequence is 14 residues long. Germline CDR1 MDHEN, CDR2 SYDVKM. As originally analysed: Amplifying reference gene primers gave estimates of nucleated cell counts. Repertoires were generated with immunoSEQ multiplex PCR, while TCRdb's copy carries only in-frame clones and drops some. The DNA was the basis for D and trimming; V, J and clone size are from that table. The repertoire holds 210,000 or so clones, about 91% seen once, with roughly 1.2% in the top ten. V and J are TRBV28 and TRBJ1-3, with 8 bases fitting TRBD1. The material sequenced was peripheral blood. The clonotype originates from a man aged 25-45 years with acute or convalescent COVID-19. Written as DNA, the CDR3 is TGTGCCAGCAGGTCAGGGGGCACGGGAAACACCATATATTTT. Translation gives CASRSGGTGNTIYF.